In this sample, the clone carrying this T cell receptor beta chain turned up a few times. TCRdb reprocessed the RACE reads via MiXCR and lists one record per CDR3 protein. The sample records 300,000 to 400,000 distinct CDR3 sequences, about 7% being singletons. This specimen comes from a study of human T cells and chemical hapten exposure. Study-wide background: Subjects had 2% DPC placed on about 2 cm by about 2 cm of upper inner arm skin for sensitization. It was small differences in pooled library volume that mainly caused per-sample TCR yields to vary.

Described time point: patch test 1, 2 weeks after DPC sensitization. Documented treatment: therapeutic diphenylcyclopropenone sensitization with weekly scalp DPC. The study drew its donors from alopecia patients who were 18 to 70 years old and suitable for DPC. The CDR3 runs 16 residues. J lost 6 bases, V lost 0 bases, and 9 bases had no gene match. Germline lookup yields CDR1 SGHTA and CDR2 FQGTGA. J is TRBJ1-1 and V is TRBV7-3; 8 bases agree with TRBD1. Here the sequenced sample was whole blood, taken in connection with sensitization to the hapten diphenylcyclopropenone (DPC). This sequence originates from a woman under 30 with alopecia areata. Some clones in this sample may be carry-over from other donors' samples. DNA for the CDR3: TGTGCCAGCAGCTTAACGCGGACAGGGATGGGTTCTGAAGCTTTCTTT. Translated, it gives CASSLTRTGMGSEAFF.